This TCR beta chain originates from a study of blood T cell repertoires in COVID-19. Study overall: The United States, Italy and Spain provided the acute and convalescent COVID-19 samples.

Methods used by the authors: Researchers report that nucleated cell counts were estimated from reference gene primer amplification. Produced via immunoSEQ multiplex PCR; TCRdb's table is partial and in-frame only. V, J and clone size derive from that table, while D and trimming were established from the DNA sequence. The sample yields over 100,000 clones, roughly 80% seen once. This CDR3 is built from 12 residues. Looked up from germline, CDR1 is SGHRS and CDR2 is YFSETQ. V lost 4 bases and J 3 bases, leaving 8 bases between the germline ends. This clone was seen only a few times. The material sequenced was peripheral blood. The sequence derives from a woman aged 60 to 75 with acute or convalescent COVID-19. The V gene is TRBV5-1, the J gene TRBJ2-7; D possibly corresponds to TRBD1 (6 bases). CDR3 nucleotides: TGCGCCAGCAGCATACAGGGCTACGAGCAGTACTTC. As protein: CASSIQGYEQYF.